The sequence of this T cell receptor (beta chain) was determined in a study of naive and memory T cell subsets (dated by TCRdb to about 2017). Concerning the study at large: Sorted naive and memory T cell subsets from peripheral blood were analyzed in the study using a UMI-based, open-source pipeline for TCR alpha and beta sequencing. IgG serology results and the functional CMV T cell responses were in complete agreement. RNA was DNase-treated and reverse transcribed with TCR constant-region primers, mostly using SuperScript III.

On the study overall, not on this receptor specifically: Following error correction, more than 95% of naive TCR sequences occurred only once, which made naive abundance distributions much steeper than those of memory subsets. TCR abundance followed a power law with an exponent that was different for naive and memory subsets but consistent across the three individuals. A clonotype was defined as a single alpha or beta chain sequence rather than as a paired alpha/beta receptor. RNA-based TCR counts may be influenced by expression changes linked to T cell activation and differentiation. In both CD4 and CD8 cells, the Gini index increased while Shannon and inverse Simpson diversity decreased from naive through CM, EM and EMRA. The repertoire findings for the naive and memory subsets could not be validated against a ground truth, as none was available.

From the second PCR step on, the TCR alpha and beta chain libraries were amplified in separate reactions. CMV status of each donor was established by measuring IFNgamma production from CD4+ T cells after fresh PBMCs were stimulated overnight with CMV viral lysate. CD4 T cells were positively selected using Miltenyi beads, after which CD8 T cells were positively selected from the CD4-negative fraction. Cells stained for CD3, CD4, CD8, CD45RA, CD27 and a live/dead dye were sorted on a BD Aria II into four subsets by CD45RA and CD27. A few healthy volunteers provided blood, and the blood of each volunteer was split into CD4 and CD8 T cells and then into four differentiation subsets. Around 130 ml of peripheral blood was drawn per donor, and PBMC were isolated by Ficoll-Paque PLUS density-gradient centrifugation. Sorted cells were lysed in RLT buffer, and RNA was extracted with a Qiagen RNeasy kit and stored at -80°C.

The CDR3 contains 14 residues, cysteine and phenylalanine counted. CDR3 DNA only is kept here, 42 bases in frame from base 1. Via the germline V gene, CDR1 is SGHRS and CDR2 YFSETQ. After removal of 1 base from V and 7 bases from J, the junction retains 2 bases not matched to a gene. Libraries were made using UMI-ligation and nested PCR. The beta constant-region primer consisted of an equimolar mixture of two oligonucleotides that together covered TRBC1 and TRBC2. A single-stranded oligonucleotide bearing the SP2 primer plus a 12-nucleotide UMI was ligated onto the 3' end of the cDNA by T4 RNA ligase 1. The ligated cDNA went through four rounds of PCR with nested alpha and beta constant-region primers together with the SP2 primer. The ligation reaction was incubated at 16°C for about 19-24 hours. PCR2 was typically run as a SYBR Green qPCR and stopped at a predetermined threshold to prevent over-amplification. Agencourt AMPure XP magnetic beads were used for all purifications after the first. Library quantification was done by Qubit, followed by a TapeStation check on which the main peak was expected at around 650 bp. Sequencing of the pooled libraries was done on an Illumina MiSeq using v2 2x251 paired-end kits, which typically yielded roughly 0.9-2.2 million reads per sample. Each sample library was pooled at roughly 4.1 nM, and about 5-7.5% PhiX was included to improve cluster recognition. In the original analysis: V and J genes were assigned to Demultiplexor-processed FASTQ reads by Decombinator through tag matching, with a single base-pair mismatch being allowed. By using UMIs, Collapsinator corrected both sequencing errors and the frequency errors caused by PCR heterogeneity. CDR3Translator translated TCRs and extracted CDR3s from the conserved cysteine to the FGXG phenylalanine, flagging non-productive sequences. Gini, Shannon entropy and inverse Simpson indices were computed after subsampling the repertoires to the same number of UMI-defined TCRs. Power-law fits to clonotype abundance distributions were performed by maximum likelihood within the linear range. When run on a single naive CD8 sample, MIGEC and the pipeline yielded similar UMI counts, similar unique TCR numbers and similar clonal distributions. Repertoires were searched for 7,000 to 7,500 CMV-associated CDR3 sequences compiled from VDJdb and a published dataset. TCRdb reprocessing: public reads trimmed at Q25 with fastp, clones called with MiXCR, in-frame beta chains kept. CDR3 protein sequences are deduplicated, and each keeps its most common genes and DNA. TCRdb's processing, not the authors', yielded these V and J calls. Present in this sample are about 85,000 distinct CDR3 sequences, over 10% of which were seen just once. The ten largest clones add up to approximately 0.93% of the sample.

This clonotype was seen a handful of times. The clone's antigen remains unknown. Base qualities are not recorded, but no much larger clone differs from it by a single base. The V and J genes are TRBV5-1 and TRBJ2-7, and TRBD2 aligns with 13 junction nucleotides. The sequence came from a human donor in good health. Sequencing was performed on central memory CD4+ T cells from blood. The sample's cell subset or site, from its label and the paper: central memory, CD45RA- CD27+. The sequence in DNA is TGCGCCAGCAGCTTGACTAGCGGGAGGGGAGAGCAGTACTTC. Translated, this is CASSLTSGRGEQYF. The CDR3 plus the reference TRBV5-1 and TRBJ2-7 genes for the other parts give the full variable domain: KAGVTQTPRYLIKTRGQQVTLSCSPISGHRSVSWYQQTPGQGLQFLFEYFSETQRNKGNFPGRFSGRQFSNSRSEMNVSTLELGDSALYLCASSLTSGRGEQYFGPGTRLTVT.